One and the same sample provided the 16 T cell receptor beta chains below, sequenced in a study of blood T cell repertoires in COVID-19. Assay used: immunoSEQ multiplex PCR; TCRdb lists only in-frame clones, some missing. The sample lists roughly 430,000 clones; approximately 91% were seen once. Material: PBMCs or T cells enriched from blood (not recorded which). These receptors came from a woman younger than 35 who had been exposed to COVID-19.

The chain couples TRBV18 to TRBJ2-1, with 7 bases identical to TRBD2. V lost 3 bases to trimming and J lost 8 bases; unmatched junction nucleotides: 10. The CDR3 covers 15 residues. CDR1 KGHSH and CDR2 LQKENI come from the germline V gene. This chain's CDR3 is CASSPGGLGIDEQFF. Written as DNA, the CDR3 is TGTGCCAGCTCACCGGGAGGACTAGGGATCGATGAGCAGTTCTTC.

The chain has TRBV2 and TRBJ1-5; weak D call: TRBD1 (6 bases). V was cut by 3 bases and J by 5 bases, with 8 bases left in between. The CDR3 is 13 residues long. Germline CDR1 reads SNHLY; CDR2 reads FYNNEI. In DNA, the CDR3 is TGTGCCAGCAGTGACAGGGGCGATCAGCCCCAGCATTTT. Amino acid sequence: CASSDRGDQPQHF. The complete variable domain, with remaining parts taken from reference TRBV2 and TRBJ1-5, reads EPEVTQTPSHQVTQMGQEVILRCVPISNHLYFYWYRQILGQKVEFLVSFYNNEISEKSEIFDDQFSVERPDGSNFTLKIRSTKLEDSAMYFCASSDRGDQPQHFGDGTRLSIL.

The V call is TRBV7-8, the J call TRBJ1-1; 8 nucleotides line up with TRBD1. Looked up from germline, CDR1 is SGHVS and CDR2 is FQNEAQ. This CDR3 region has 18 residues. V shed 0 bases and J 1 base; nucleotides not matched to a gene: 10. The CDR3 nucleotides are TGTGCCAGCAGCTTAGCACCGCCGGACAGGGTTGGGAACACTGAAGCTTTCTTT. Protein: CASSLAPPDRVGNTEAFF.

This chain uses TRBV2 with TRBJ2-7; TRBD2 aligns across 12 bases. The junction had 13 bases not matched to a gene; V was cut back by 4 bases and J by 6 bases. Looked up from germline, CDR1 is SNHLY and CDR2 is FYNNEI. This CDR3 comprises 17 residues. The CDR3 sequence: CASSVPAASGRAGEQYF. The CDR3 DNA reads as TGTGCCAGCAGTGTCCCTGCAGCTAGCGGGAGGGCCGGCGAGCAGTACTTC. Full variable domain (remainder filled in from reference TRBV2 and TRBJ2-7): EPEVTQTPSHQVTQMGQEVILRCVPISNHLYFYWYRQILGQKVEFLVSFYNNEISEKSEIFDDQFSVERPDGSNFTLKIRSTKLEDSAMYFCASSVPAASGRAGEQYFGPGTRLTVT.

The chain is built from TRBV29-1 and TRBJ1-2; D might be TRBD1 (6 bases). This CDR3 comprises 15 residues. V gave up 1 base and J gave up 8 bases, with 20 bases separating them. The germline V gene has CDR1 SQVTM and CDR2 ANQGSEA. CDR3 coding DNA: TGCAGCGTTGAAGGGGGGCTCGGGGTTCGGTACGGCTACACCTTC. Protein: CSVEGGLGVRYGYTF.

The chain joins TRBV28 to TRBJ2-7, with a tentative D call TRBD1 (6 bases). Trimming left V 5 bases short and J 0 bases short, with 17 bases between. This CDR3 contains 16 residues. Germline lookup yields CDR1 MDHEN and CDR2 SYDVKM. The CDR3 nucleotides read TGTGCCAGCAGTACAATTTGGACAGCGAGCTCCTACGAGCAGTACTTC. This translates into CASSTIWTASSYEQYF.

This clone was observed a single time. The V call is TRBV19, the J call TRBJ2-3; TRBD2 matches at 9 bases. The V segment lost 5 bases and the J segment 0 bases; nucleotides outside the gene matches: 3. The CDR3 consists of 15 residues. The germline CDR1 and CDR2 sequences are LNHDA and SQIVND (reference sequence). The CDR3 DNA reads as TGTGCCAGTAGTGTCCTAGCGGGAAGCACAGATACGCAGTATTTT. Translating it yields CASSVLAGSTDTQYF.

The genes are TRBV6-6 and TRBJ2-3; 11 bases are a match to TRBD2. The junction had 5 bases not matched to a gene; V was cut back by 10 bases and J by 2 bases. The CDR3 length is 14 residues. Germline assignment: CDR1 MNHNY and CDR2 SVGAGI (reference sequence). In DNA, the CDR3 is TGTGCCACCGGACTAGCGGGTATCACAGATACGCAGTATTTT. It translates to CATGLAGITDTQYF.

The CDR3 protein is CASSRIGQGSPTNEKLFF. The CDR3 region has the DNA TGCGCCAGCAGCAGAATTGGACAGGGTTCTCCAACTAATGAAAAACTGTTTTTT. The chain links TRBV5-1 to TRBJ1-4; 8 bases align to TRBD1. This CDR3 is built from 18 residues. V gave up 4 bases and J gave up 0 bases; unmatched junction bases: 11. The germline V gene encodes CDR1 SGHRS and CDR2 YFSETQ.

The chain links TRBV7-9 to TRBJ1-6, with 8 bases matching TRBD1. The germline CDR1 and CDR2 sequences are SEHNR and FQNEAQ (reference sequence). This CDR3 spans 14 amino acids. Germline trimming cut 6 bases from V and 6 bases from J; bases unmatched to any gene: 4. DNA of the CDR3: TGTGCCAGCAGTTCTGACAGGGGTAATTCACCCCTCCACTTT. Translation: CASSSDRGNSPLHF.

V usage is TRBV11-2 and J usage is TRBJ1-1; the D is unclear. Germline V gene sequence: CDR1 SGHAT, CDR2 FQNNGV. This CDR3 spans 12 amino acids. The ends were cut back, 5 bases at V and 6 bases at J, with 10 bases in the middle. The CDR3 sequence is CASSRGEAEAFF. The DNA for the CDR3 is TGTGCCAGCAGCCGCGGCGAGGCTGAAGCTTTCTTT.

The V gene is TRBV7-2, the J gene TRBJ1-2; no clear D. The V and J ends lost 5 bases and 7 bases respectively, with 11 bases between them. The V gene's germline CDR1 is SGHTA and CDR2 FQGNSA. CDR3 length: 12 residues. The CDR3 sequence: CASSPAVGGYTF. The CDR3, as DNA: TGTGCCAGCAGCCCAGCGGTAGGTGGCTACACCTTC.

The V call is TRBV7-2, the J call TRBJ1-1; D uncertain. This CDR3 contains 11 residues. V gave up 7 bases and J gave up 7 bases, with 10 bases separating them. Germline CDR1 is SGHTA and CDR2 is FQGNSA. The DNA of the CDR3 is TGTGCCAGCACCACCCGGTTTGAAGCTTTCTTT. It is translated as CASTTRFEAFF.

CDR3 coding DNA: TGTGCCAGCTCACCAGAAGCGGGGGGCCTCCTATCCTACGAGCAGTACTTC. This sequence encodes CASSPEAGGLLSYEQYF. The rearrangement uses TRBV18 and TRBJ2-7; 9 bases map to TRBD2. Germline lookup yields CDR1 KGHSH and CDR2 LQKENI. This CDR3 contains 17 residues. J gave up 1 base and V 2 bases, and 9 bases lay outside the gene matches. Supplemented by reference TRBV18 and TRBJ2-7, the full variable domain reads NAGVMQNPRHLVRRRGQEARLRCSPMKGHSHVYWYRQLPEEGLKFMVYLQKENIIDESGMPKERFSAEFPKEGPSILRIQQVVRGDSAAYFCASSPEAGGLLSYEQYFGPGTRLTVT.

The chain combines TRBV15 with TRBJ1-2; tentatively, D is TRBD1 (6 bases). Germline V gives CDR1 LNHNV, CDR2 YYDKDF (reference sequence). V was trimmed by 1 base and J by 4 bases, leaving 28 bases between them. The CDR3 totals 20 residues. The CDR3 here is CATSRASEGSGTSPIYGYTF. The CDR3 DNA reads TGTGCCACCAGCAGAGCGTCAGAAGGATCGGGGACATCCCCTATCTATGGCTACACCTTC.

The chain employs TRBV28 and TRBJ2-7; TRBD1 might be the D (7 bases). V was cut by 6 bases and J by 3 bases, with 9 bases left in between. Germline CDR1 is MDHEN and CDR2 is SYDVKM. CDR3 size: 12 residues. CDR3 in amino acids: CASRRDSYEQYF. The CDR3 DNA reads TGTGCCAGCAGGCGGGACAGCTACGAGCAGTACTTC.